This TCR beta chain came from a study of cytomegalovirus exposure and HLA in healthy donors. The PCR contained 60 Vbeta and 13 Jbeta primers. TCRdb's table, derived via immunoSEQ multiplex PCR, lists solely in-frame clones and lacks some. Its table records about 200,000 clones. The CDR3 extends over 14 amino acids. V was pared by 0 bases and J by 10 bases, with 15 bases between. Germline CDR1 and CDR2: LGHNA and YNFKEQ. The clonotype originates from a girl aged 2-10 years in good health and CMV-seropositive. Material: PBMCs. This chain uses TRBV4-2 with TRBJ1-2; D is unclear. The CDR3 loop is CASSQESPSGAYTF. In DNA, the CDR3 is TGTGCCAGCAGCCAAGAGAGTCCGTCGGGTGCCTACACCTTC.